Listed below are T cell receptor beta chains from one sample, sequenced in a study of identical twins. TCRdb reprocessed the 5' RACE reads via MiXCR and lists one record per CDR3 protein. The sample has 1.5 million to 2 million distinct CDR3 sequences, about 30% seen once. Sequencing was performed on cord blood. The receptors were gathered from a newborn girl in good health. Each CDR3 is given with its conserved first and last residue. The D gene is left open where the match is weak. Some rows mark clone size as missing; the rest say once, few, many or name a class of expanded clone.

D	J	size	V	CDR3	DNA
TRBD1	TRBJ2-5	NA	TRBV6-1	CASSAQNTGQGVGETQYF	TGTGCCAGCAGTGCGCAAAATACGGGACAGGGAGTAGGAGAGACCCAGTACTTC
NA	TRBJ1-6	NA	TRBV20-1	CSARGRWNSPLHF	TGCAGCGCCCGGGGGCGATGGAATTCACCCCTCCACTTT
TRBD1	TRBJ1-2	NA	TRBV30	CACNPGQAFDGYTF	TGTGCCTGTAATCCGGGACAGGCATTCGATGGCTACACCTTC
NA	TRBJ1-2	few	TRBV20-1	CSGARGRGYTF	TGCAGTGGGGCCCGGGGGCGAGGCTACACCTTC
TRBD1	TRBJ2-7	NA	TRBV24-1	CATSDGGQPYEQYF	TGTGCCACCAGTGATGGGGGACAGCCTTACGAGCAGTACTTC
TRBD2	TRBJ2-4	NA	TRBV4-2	CASSQDSSGPISAKNIQYF	TGTGCCAGCAGCCAAGATTCTAGCGGGCCTATCTCAGCCAAAAACATTCAGTACTTC
NA	TRBJ1-5	NA	TRBV15	CATSRDSSGHNQPQHF	TGTGCCACCAGCAGAGATAGCTCAGGGCACAATCAGCCCCAGCATTTT
NA	TRBJ1-1	NA	TRBV29-1	CSVERWRINTEAFF	TGCAGCGTCGAGCGTTGGCGAATTAACACTGAAGCTTTCTTT
TRBD2	TRBJ2-1	NA	TRBV28	CASSLLGGRDLIGQFF	TGTGCCAGCAGTTTACTGGGCGGGAGGGACCTTATTGGGCAGTTCTTC
NA	TRBJ2-1	few	TRBV6-1	CASSDLANEQFF	TGTGCCAGCAGTGACCTAGCTAATGAGCAGTTCTTC
TRBD1	TRBJ2-7	once	TRBV20-1	CSARPGGEQYF	TGCAGTGCGCGTCCAGGGGGCGAGCAGTACTTC
NA	TRBJ1-1	few	TRBV7-9	CASSDTGFTEAFF	TGTGCCAGCAGCGATACAGGGTTCACTGAAGCTTTCTTT
TRBD2	TRBJ2-1	NA	TRBV20-1	CSARALAGGVYNEQFF	TGCAGTGCTAGGGCCCTAGCGGGGGGTGTCTACAATGAGCAGTTCTTC
NA	TRBJ2-1	NA	TRBV28	CASSLSGPLGYNEQFF	TGTGCCAGCAGTCTCAGCGGACCATTGGGGTACAATGAGCAGTTCTTC
NA	TRBJ2-3	NA	TRBV7-2	CASSLEVTTSTDTQYF	TGTGCCAGCAGCTTAGAGGTCACTACTAGCACAGATACGCAGTATTTT
NA	TRBJ1-4	few	TRBV7-9	CASSLDGGYNEKLFF	TGTGCCAGCAGCTTAGACGGGGGATATAATGAAAAACTGTTTTTT
TRBD2	TRBJ2-1	few	TRBV20-1	CSARDAPSGTYNEQFF	TGCAGTGCTAGAGATGCCCCTAGCGGGACCTACAATGAGCAGTTCTTC
NA	TRBJ2-4	few	TRBV29-1	CSVEGANIQYF	TGCAGCGTTGAGGGGGCAAACATTCAGTACTTC
TRBD1	TRBJ1-2	NA	TRBV27	CASSYWGQGKDGYTF	TGTGCCAGCAGTTATTGGGGACAGGGAAAGGATGGCTACACCTTC
NA	TRBJ1-2	few	TRBV10-3	CVISETNYGYTF	TGTGTCATCAGTGAAACTAACTATGGCTACACCTTC
NA	TRBJ1-2	NA	TRBV10-3	CAIREGGAFYGYTF	TGTGCCATCAGGGAGGGGGGAGCTTTCTATGGCTACACCTTC
NA	TRBJ2-3	NA	TRBV6-1	CASSELVSTDTQYF	TGTGCCAGCAGTGAACTCGTGAGCACAGATACGCAGTATTTT
TRBD2	TRBJ2-7	NA	TRBV20-1	CSARDLRLAGLYEQYF	TGCAGTGCTAGAGATCTCAGACTAGCGGGACTCTACGAGCAGTACTTC
NA	TRBJ2-2	few	TRBV3-1	CASSPWTVNTGELFF	TGTGCCAGCAGCCCCTGGACAGTGAACACCGGGGAGCTGTTTTTT
NA	TRBJ2-7	NA	TRBV5-1	CASSLSGSLLSEQYF	TGCGCCAGCAGCTTGTCAGGTTCGCTCCTGAGCGAGCAGTACTTC
NA	TRBJ1-1	NA	TRBV18	CASSSVGGPSEAFF	TGTGCCAGCTCATCCGTGGGGGGGCCCAGTGAAGCTTTCTTT
TRBD2	TRBJ2-3	few	TRBV29-1	CSVEVPQREMVDTQYF	TGCAGCGTTGAAGTTCCCCAGCGGGAGATGGTAGATACGCAGTATTTT
NA	TRBJ2-3	NA	TRBV12-3/TRBV12-4	CASSSPPGGTDTQYF	TGTGCCAGCAGTTCTCCCCCAGGGGGCACAGATACGCAGTATTTT
NA	TRBJ2-1	few	TRBV6-2/TRBV6-3	CASSYAASMVNEQFF	TGTGCCAGCAGTTACGCGGCTAGTATGGTGAATGAGCAGTTCTTC
NA	TRBJ1-1	NA	TRBV29-1	CSSGRGGGNTEAFF	TGCAGCTCTGGGAGGGGAGGAGGGAACACTGAAGCTTTCTTT
TRBD2	TRBJ2-1	NA	TRBV6-2/TRBV6-3	CASSYLIAAGGSDNEQFF	TGTGCCAGCAGTTACCTTATCGCAGCGGGAGGGAGCGACAATGAGCAGTTCTTC
TRBD1	TRBJ1-6	NA	TRBV20-1	CSAMILQGNNSPLHF	TGCAGTGCTATGATCCTACAGGGGAATAATTCACCCCTCCACTTT
NA	TRBJ2-1	NA	TRBV3-1	CASSVQGSVSEQFF	TGTGCCAGCAGCGTACAGGGTTCGGTCAGTGAGCAGTTCTTC
TRBD1	TRBJ2-7	NA	TRBV20-1	CSARKPGQGHEQYF	TGCAGTGCCAGAAAACCGGGACAGGGCCACGAGCAGTACTTC
TRBD2	TRBJ2-7	many	TRBV12-3/TRBV12-4	CASGTSGSSYEQYF	TGTGCCAGCGGAACTAGCGGGAGCTCCTACGAGCAGTACTTC